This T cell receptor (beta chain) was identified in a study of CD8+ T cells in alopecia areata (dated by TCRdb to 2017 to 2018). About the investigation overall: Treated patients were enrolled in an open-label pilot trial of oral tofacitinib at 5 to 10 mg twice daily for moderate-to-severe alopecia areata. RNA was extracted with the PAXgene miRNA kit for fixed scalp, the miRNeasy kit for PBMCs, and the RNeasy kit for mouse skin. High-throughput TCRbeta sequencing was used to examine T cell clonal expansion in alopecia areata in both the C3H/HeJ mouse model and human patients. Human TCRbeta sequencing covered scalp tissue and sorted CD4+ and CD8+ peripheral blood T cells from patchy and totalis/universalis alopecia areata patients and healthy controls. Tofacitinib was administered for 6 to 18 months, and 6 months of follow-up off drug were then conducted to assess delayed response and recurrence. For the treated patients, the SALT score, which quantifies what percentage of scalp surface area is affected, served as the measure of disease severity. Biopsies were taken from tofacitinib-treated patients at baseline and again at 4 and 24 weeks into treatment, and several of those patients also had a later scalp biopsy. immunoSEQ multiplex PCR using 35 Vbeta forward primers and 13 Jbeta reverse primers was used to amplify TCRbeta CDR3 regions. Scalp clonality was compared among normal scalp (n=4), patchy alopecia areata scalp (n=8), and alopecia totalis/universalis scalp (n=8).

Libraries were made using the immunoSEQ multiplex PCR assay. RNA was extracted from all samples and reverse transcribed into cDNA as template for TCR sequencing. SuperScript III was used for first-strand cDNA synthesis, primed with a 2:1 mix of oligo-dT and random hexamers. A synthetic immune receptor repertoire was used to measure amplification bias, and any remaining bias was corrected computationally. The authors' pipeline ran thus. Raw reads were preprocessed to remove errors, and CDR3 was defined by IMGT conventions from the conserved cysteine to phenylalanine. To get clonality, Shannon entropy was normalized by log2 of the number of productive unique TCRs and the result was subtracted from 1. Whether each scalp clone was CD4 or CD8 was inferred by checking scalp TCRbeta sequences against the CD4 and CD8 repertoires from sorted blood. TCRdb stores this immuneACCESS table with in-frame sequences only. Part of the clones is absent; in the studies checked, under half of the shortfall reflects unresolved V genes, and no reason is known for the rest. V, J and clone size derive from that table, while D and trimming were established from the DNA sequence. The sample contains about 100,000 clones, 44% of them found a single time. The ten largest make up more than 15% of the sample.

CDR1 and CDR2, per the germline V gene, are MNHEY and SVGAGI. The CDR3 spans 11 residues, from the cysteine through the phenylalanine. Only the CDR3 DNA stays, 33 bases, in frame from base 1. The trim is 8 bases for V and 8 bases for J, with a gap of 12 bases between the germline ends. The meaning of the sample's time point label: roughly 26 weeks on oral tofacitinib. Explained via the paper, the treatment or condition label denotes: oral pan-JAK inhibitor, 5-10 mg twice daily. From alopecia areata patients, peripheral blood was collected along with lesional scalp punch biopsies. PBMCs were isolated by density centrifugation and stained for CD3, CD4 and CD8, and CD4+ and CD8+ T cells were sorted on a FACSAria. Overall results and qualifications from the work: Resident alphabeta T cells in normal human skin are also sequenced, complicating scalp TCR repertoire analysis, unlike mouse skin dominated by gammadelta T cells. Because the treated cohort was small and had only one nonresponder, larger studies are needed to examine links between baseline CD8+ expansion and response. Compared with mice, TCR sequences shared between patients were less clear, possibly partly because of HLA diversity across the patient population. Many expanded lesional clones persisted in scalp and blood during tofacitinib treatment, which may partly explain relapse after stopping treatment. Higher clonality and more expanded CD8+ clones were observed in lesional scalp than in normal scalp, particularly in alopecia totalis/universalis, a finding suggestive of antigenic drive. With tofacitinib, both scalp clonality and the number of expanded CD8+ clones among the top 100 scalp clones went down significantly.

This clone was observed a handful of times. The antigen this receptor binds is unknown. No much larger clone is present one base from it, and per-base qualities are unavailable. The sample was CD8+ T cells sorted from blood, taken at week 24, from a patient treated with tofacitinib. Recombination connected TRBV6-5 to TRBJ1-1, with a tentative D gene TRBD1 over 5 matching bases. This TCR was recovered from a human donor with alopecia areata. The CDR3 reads CASLFGAEAFF. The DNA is TGTGCCAGCTTGTTTGGGGCCGAAGCTTTCTTT.